The 8 T cell receptor beta chains in this list originate from one sample, sequenced in a study of OX40 agonist ivuxolimab in advanced cancers. The repertoire was sequenced with immunoSEQ multiplex PCR; TCRdb's copy has only in-frame clones and lacks some. The table records 60,000 to 80,000 clones, approximately 80% of them present only once. The sample consisted of CD4+ or CD8+ T cells sorted from blood, taken in a trial of the OX40 agonist ivuxolimab. The receptors here all came from an adult with an advanced solid tumor such as melanoma, head and neck, liver or kidney cancer.

The rearrangement links TRBV5-1 to TRBJ2-7; TRBD2 is a possible D gene (5 bases). Trimming pared 4 bases from V and 6 bases from J, leaving 20 bases between. The CDR3 has 15 residues. Germline V lookup: CDR1 SGHRS, CDR2 YFSETQ. The CDR3 is CASSIRTAAPSEQYF. DNA of the CDR3: TGCGCCAGCAGCATCCGAACAGCGGCCCCGAGCGAGCAGTACTTC.

The chain uses TRBV18 and TRBJ1-1; D may be TRBD1 (6 bases). V dropped 1 base and J dropped 3 bases, with 27 bases sitting between them. Germline V gene lookup returns CDR1 KGHSH and CDR2 LQKENI. The CDR3 has 20 amino acids. The CDR3 DNA is TGTGCCAGCTCACCACGGAGCCTGACAGGTCACCGTTTACCGGACACTGAAGCTTTCTTT. Its protein is CASSPRSLTGHRLPDTEAFF.

This sequence joins TRBV29-1 and TRBJ2-2, with TRBD1 identical over 11 bases. This CDR3 is 13 amino acids long. After removal of 6 bases from V and 4 bases from J, the junction contained 1 base not matched to a gene. Germline CDR1 and CDR2: SQVTM and ANQGSEA. The DNA of the CDR3 is TGCAGCGTGGACAGGGGGCTCACCGGGGAGCTGTTTTTT. Its translation: CSVDRGLTGELFF.

This clone was detected once. The chain employs TRBV5-8 and TRBJ2-7; 7 positions match TRBD1. The germline gives CDR1 SGHTS, CDR2 YDEGEE. The trim removed 0 bases at V and 3 bases at J, leaving 9 bases unmatched. This CDR3 has 16 residues. CDR3: CASSLDPGQQFYEQYF. In nucleotides, the CDR3 is TGTGCCAGCAGCTTGGACCCGGGACAGCAATTCTACGAGCAGTACTTC.

With respect to this clone: The missing conserved phenylalanine or tryptophan at the end of this CDR3 makes a read error likely. V usage is TRBV27 and J usage is TRBJ1-2; 9 nucleotides align to TRBD1. The V segment lost 7 bases and the J segment 4 bases; nucleotides outside the gene matches: 4. The germline V gene has CDR1 MNHEY and CDR2 SMNVEV (reference sequence). The CDR3 contains 13 residues. The CDR3 DNA follows: TGTGCCAGCACGGGGACAGGGTTCTATGGCTACACCCTC. Its protein product is CASTGTGFYGYTL.

The chain employs TRBV5-4 and TRBJ1-4; the match to TRBD1 covers 12 bases. V shed 4 bases and J 8 bases; nucleotides not matched to a gene: 9. The CDR3 length is 16 residues. Germline V gene lookup returns CDR1 SGHNT and CDR2 YYREEE (reference sequence). The CDR3 here is CASSPGQGAGGEKLFF. In DNA, the CDR3 is TGTGCCAGCAGCCCGGGACAGGGGGCCGGTGGCGAAAAACTGTTTTTT.

The chain combines TRBV27 with TRBJ2-7, with 11 positions matching TRBD2. Germline lookup yields CDR1 MNHEY and CDR2 SMNVEV (reference sequence). This CDR3 is built from 17 residues. The trim removed 6 bases at V and 2 bases at J, leaving 12 bases unmatched. The CDR3 coding sequence is TGTGCCAGCAGACGGGGGACTAGCGGATCCTCGCCCTACGAGCAGTACTTC. This gives the protein CASRRGTSGSSPYEQYF.

The J gene is TRBJ1-2, the V gene TRBV29-1; possible D gene TRBD1, 5 bases. This CDR3 is built from 11 residues. Trimming took 7 bases from V and 4 from J, leaving 10 bases between them. In germline, CDR1 is SQVTM, CDR2 ANQGSEA. This chain's CDR3 is CSASGPYGYTF. The CDR3 DNA is TGCAGCGCCTCAGGGCCCTATGGCTACACCTTC.